What follows are 16 T cell receptor beta chains derived from one specimen sequenced in a study of identical twins. TCRdb fed the 5' RACE reads into MiXCR, producing one record per CDR3 protein. The data contain 400,000 to 550,000 distinct CDR3 sequences, roughly an eighth of them singletons. These records were also assigned to another study, of yellow fever vaccine responses in identical twins.

The source material was CD4+ T cells sorted from blood. These receptors came from a young woman in good health.

The CDR3 here is CSARPLGPTFYEQFF. The CDR3 DNA reads TGCAGTGCTAGGCCTCTAGGACCTACATTTTATGAGCAGTTCTTC. The genes are TRBV20-1 and TRBJ2-1; D gene ambiguous. The CDR3 totals 15 residues. In germline, CDR1 is DFQATT, CDR2 SNEGSKA (reference sequence). V was cut by 3 bases and J by 8 bases, with 20 bases left in between.

This clonotype was seen repeatedly, ten times or more. V is TRBV5-1 and J is TRBJ1-2, with 7 bases identical to TRBD1. Germline CDR1 is SGHRS and CDR2 is YFSETQ. V shed 1 base and J 5 bases; nucleotides not matched to a gene: 11. The CDR3 has 16 amino acids. The CDR3 DNA follows: TGCGCCAGCAGCTTGCCAAATGACAGGGCCGTTTATGGCTACACCTTC. Its translation: CASSLPNDRAVYGYTF.

This clonotype has just a few counts. The genes are TRBV7-2 and TRBJ2-7, with D perhaps matching TRBD2 (6 bases). Germline assignment: CDR1 SGHTA and CDR2 FQGNSA. Trimming took off 5 bases at V and 7 bases at J, with 21 bases between the two ends. CDR3 length: 15 residues. CDR3 DNA sequence: TGTGCCAGCAGCCTGGTGGGCGGGATCCTGGGAGAGCAGTACTTC. Protein: CASSLVGGILGEQYF.

The sample holds many counts of this clonotype. The chain employs TRBV3-1 and TRBJ2-1, with 8 bases that match TRBD2. Germline V gene lookup returns CDR1 LGHDT and CDR2 YNNKEL (reference sequence). The CDR3 is made up of 15 amino acids. With 1 base clipped from V and 5 bases from J, the junction kept 4 bases outside the gene matches. The CDR3 DNA reads TGTGCCAGCAGCCAAGTTACTAGCGGAAACAATGAGCAGTTCTTC. Its translation: CASSQVTSGNNEQFF.

V is TRBV11-2 and J is TRBJ2-3; possibly TRBD1 or TRBD2 for D (6 bases each). The germline CDR1 and CDR2 sequences are SGHAT and FQNNGV. The length of the CDR3 is 16 residues. Trimming cost V 5 bases and J 4 bases, with 19 bases left between them. The DNA for the CDR3 is TGTGCCAGCAGCCGGAGTATGGGGGGCAGCGCAGATACGCAGTATTTT. Encoded protein: CASSRSMGGSADTQYF.

This clonotype appeared a few times. This rearrangement joins TRBV30 to TRBJ1-1; TRBD1 is a possible D gene (6 bases). There are 13 residues in the CDR3. Germline V gene lookup returns CDR1 GTSNPN and CDR2 SVGIG (reference sequence). V was pared by 0 bases and J by 8 bases, with 13 bases between. The CDR3 DNA sequence: TGTGCCTGGAGTGTACTGTTAGGGGGGGAAGCTTTCTTT. This sequence encodes CAWSVLLGGEAFF.

This sequence joins TRBV29-1 and TRBJ2-7; 8 bases line up with TRBD2. The CDR3 has 14 amino acids. Germline CDR1 SQVTM, CDR2 ANQGSEA. V gave up 6 bases and J gave up 4 bases; unmatched junction bases: 11. The CDR3 sequence is CSVFVGGLGYEQYF. The CDR3 nucleotides are TGCAGCGTCTTCGTGGGGGGACTAGGTTACGAGCAGTACTTC.

This clonotype was seen more than once but under ten times. The V call is TRBV6-5, the J call TRBJ2-1; D may be TRBD2 (5 bases). The CDR3 totals 18 residues. Germline V gives CDR1 MNHEY, CDR2 SVGAGI. V was cut by 0 bases and J by 0 bases, with 15 bases left in between. CDR3 sequence: CASSYSTNGRSSYNEQFF. CDR3 sequence (DNA): TGTGCCAGCAGTTACTCGACTAATGGTAGGAGCTCCTACAATGAGCAGTTCTTC.

This clonotype was recorded many times. The J gene is TRBJ2-3, the V gene TRBV24-1; a weak D match, TRBD2 (5 bases). This CDR3 is 13 amino acids long. Deletions cut 6 bases from V and 5 bases from J, with 11 bases between. Germline assignment: CDR1 KGHDR and CDR2 SFDVKD. In DNA form, the CDR3 reads TGTGCCACCAGTCCATTCGGAGGAGATACGCAGTATTTT. Protein product: CATSPFGGDTQYF.

This clonotype was counted only a few times. This chain links TRBV15 with TRBJ2-5; D gene unclear. V lost 0 bases and J lost 0, with 11 bases in between. Germline CDR1 reads LNHNV; CDR2 reads YYDKDF (reference sequence). CDR3 size: 16 residues. For the CDR3, the DNA is TGTGCCACCAGCAGAGATCCTTCAGTCAACCAAGAGACCCAGTACTTC. This encodes CATSRDPSVNQETQYF.

The V and J genes are TRBV7-2 and TRBJ2-1, with 7 bases matching TRBD2. Germline assignment: CDR1 SGHTA and CDR2 FQGNSA. J lost 5 bases, V lost 2 bases, and 9 bases had no gene match. The CDR3 has 16 amino acids. This chain's CDR3 is CASSLRRLAVNNEQFF. CDR3 bases: TGTGCCAGCAGCTTACGTAGGCTAGCGGTCAACAATGAGCAGTTCTTC.

V gene TRBV30 combines with J gene TRBJ2-7, with D uncertain. V was shortened by 2 bases and J by 0 bases, with 11 bases between the two germline ends. The germline gives CDR1 GTSNPN, CDR2 SVGIG (reference sequence). The CDR3 totals 14 residues. This CDR3 reads CAWSRRTSSYEQYF. Written as DNA, the CDR3 is TGTGCCTGGAGTCGGCGAACGAGCTCCTACGAGCAGTACTTC.

The J gene is TRBJ2-7, the V gene TRBV6-1; the match to TRBD2 covers 8 bases. The CDR3 sequence is 14 residues long. V shed 5 bases and J 7 bases; nucleotides not matched to a gene: 10. Germline assignment: CDR1 MNHNS and CDR2 SASEGT. The CDR3 nucleotides read TGTGCCAGCAGTCCCGCGGGGGGACTGGGGGAGCAGTACTTC. As protein: CASSPAGGLGEQYF.

This clonotype occurred many times. The V gene is TRBV20-1, the J gene TRBJ2-7, with TRBD1 matching over 10 bases. This CDR3 has 14 residues. The germline gives CDR1 DFQATT, CDR2 SNEGSKA (reference sequence). J was trimmed by 1 base and V by 6 bases; bases with no gene match: 6. In DNA, the CDR3 is TGCAGTGCGAACCGGGACAGGGGTTCCTACGAGCAGTACTTC. Its protein product is CSANRDRGSYEQYF.

In its sample, this clonotype was seen a few times. The CDR3 reads CASSLQVAHEQYF. The CDR3 region has the DNA TGTGCCAGCAGTCTACAGGTTGCCCACGAGCAGTACTTC. The chain is built from TRBV28 and TRBJ2-7; possible D gene TRBD1, 5 bases. The CDR3 is made up of 13 amino acids. Trimming removed 5 bases from V and 5 bases from J, with 13 bases in between. CDR1 MDHEN and CDR2 SYDVKM come from the germline V gene.

The chain has TRBV9 and TRBJ2-3; TRBD2 matches 8 bases. Germline values: CDR1 SGDLS, CDR2 YYNGEE. There are 16 residues in the CDR3. V lost 3 bases, J lost 7 bases, and 13 bases stayed unmatched. CDR3 protein: CASSELAEPPPNTQYF. In nucleotides, the CDR3 is TGTGCCAGCAGCGAACTAGCGGAGCCACCCCCGAATACGCAGTATTTT.